What follows are 16 T cell receptor beta chains derived from one specimen sequenced in a study of blood T cell repertoires in COVID-19. The table came from immunoSEQ multiplex PCR; TCRdb's copy has only in-frame clones and leaves some out. The table lists hundreds of thousands of clones, 85% of them singletons. The specimen sequenced was PBMCs or T cells enriched from blood (not recorded which). The receptors were gathered from a man aged 35-49 years who had recovered from COVID-19.

Comments on this clone: At one end the junction does not follow the germline gene, possibly because of a read error. The chain employs TRBV5-1 and TRBJ1-2; unclear D gene. The CDR3 length is 14 residues. Germline CDR1 is SGHRS and CDR2 is YFSETQ. CDR3 coding DNA: TGCGCCAGCAGCTTGTTGGGCGTGCGGGATGGGTACACCTTC. It yields the protein CASSLLGVRDGYTF.

The chain links TRBV30 to TRBJ2-4; D unclear. Trimming cost V 2 bases and J 3 bases, with 8 bases left between them. CDR3 length: 13 amino acids. The germline gives CDR1 GTSNPN, CDR2 SVGIG (reference sequence). The CDR3 protein is CAWSTGSKNIQYF. In DNA form, the CDR3 reads TGTGCCTGGAGTACTGGTAGCAAAAACATTCAGTACTTC.

The rearrangement links TRBV27 to TRBJ2-3; 15 bases are a match to TRBD2. CDR1 and CDR2 (germline): MNHEY, SMNVEV (reference sequence). The CDR3 loop spans 16 amino acids. V shed 5 bases and J 4 bases; nucleotides not matched to a gene: 4. CDR3 coding DNA: TGTGCCAGCAGTCCGGGACTAGCGGGAGGACCAGATACGCAGTATTTT. Translating it yields CASSPGLAGGPDTQYF.

This chain joins TRBV10-3 and TRBJ2-1, with D tentatively TRBD2 (6 bases). Germline CDR1 and CDR2: ENHRY and SYGVKD. There are 15 residues in the CDR3. Trimming removed 2 bases at V and 6 bases at J, with 14 bases between. DNA of the CDR3: TGTGCCATCAGTGAGGACGTTGGGGGAGGCAATGAGCAGTTCTTC. Translation: CAISEDVGGGNEQFF.

The chain has TRBV7-9 and TRBJ1-5; no definite D call. The germline CDR1 and CDR2 sequences are SEHNR and FQNEAQ (reference sequence). The CDR3 extends over 14 amino acids. Trimming took off 4 bases at V and 4 bases at J, with 11 bases between the two ends. The CDR3 DNA reads TGTGCCAGCAGCTCATCCCGTGAGAATCAGCCCCAGCATTTT. The encoded protein is CASSSSRENQPQHF.

In its sample, this clone was seen a few times. This chain connects TRBV29-1 to TRBJ2-7; TRBD2 aligns across 7 bases. The CDR3 has 12 amino acids. Germline CDR1 SQVTM, CDR2 ANQGSEA. Trimming removed 7 bases from V and 5 bases from J; junction bases left unmatched: 8. This chain's CDR3 is CSASAGDHEQYF. In DNA form, the CDR3 reads TGCAGCGCCTCTGCGGGGGACCACGAGCAGTACTTC.

This clone showed up just a few times. The chain has TRBV7-9 and TRBJ2-5, with D uncertain. Germline CDR1 reads SEHNR; CDR2 reads FQNEAQ (reference sequence). Deletions cut 5 bases from V and 2 bases from J, with 3 bases between. CDR3 size: 11 residues. The CDR3 reads CASSLQETQYF. The CDR3 region has the DNA TGTGCCAGCAGCCTTCAAGAGACCCAGTACTTC.

This clone came up a few times. The chain recombines TRBV6-5 with TRBJ2-5; TRBD2 matches 7 bases. CDR1 and CDR2 from the germline V gene are MNHEY and SVGAGI. V shed 0 bases, J shed 3 bases, and the junction held 4 bases outside the gene matches. This CDR3 region has 15 residues. This CDR3 reads CASSYSAGTEETQYF. CDR3 nucleotide sequence: TGTGCCAGCAGTTACTCAGCGGGGACGGAAGAGACCCAGTACTTC.

The chain combines TRBV6-5 with TRBJ1-1; D gene unclear. The V and J ends lost 6 bases and 5 bases respectively, with 10 bases between them. Looked up from germline, CDR1 is MNHEY and CDR2 is SVGAGI. The CDR3 extends over 12 amino acids. CDR3 region: CASSPTGTEAFF. DNA for the CDR3: TGTGCCAGCAGCCCCACGGGAACTGAAGCTTTCTTT.

This chain links TRBV6-5 with TRBJ1-6, with D perhaps matching TRBD1 (6 bases). Looked up from germline, CDR1 is MNHEY and CDR2 is SVGAGI. The CDR3 runs to 14 residues. V was clipped by 6 bases and J by 10 bases, with 16 bases between them. The DNA for the CDR3 is TGTGCCAGCAGACGTACAGGGTCTGGGTCACCCCTCCACTTT. It specifies CASRRTGSGSPLHF.

The chain has TRBV7-9 and TRBJ1-1, with D unresolved. Trimming left V 0 bases short and J 1 base short, with 9 bases between. The CDR3 is 15 amino acids. The V gene's germline CDR1 is SEHNR and CDR2 FQNEAQ (reference sequence). The CDR3 sequence: CASSLAAGRNTEAFF. In DNA form, the CDR3 reads TGTGCCAGCAGCTTAGCGGCAGGTAGGAACACTGAAGCTTTCTTT.

The chain carries TRBV13 and TRBJ2-7; 7 bases match TRBD1. The CDR3 has 13 residues. Germline lookup yields CDR1 PRHDT and CDR2 FYEKMQ (reference sequence). V was clipped by 1 base and J by 9 bases; unmatched bases: 6. CDR3 amino acids: CASSLVPGGMQYF. As DNA, the CDR3 is TGTGCCAGCAGCTTAGTACCAGGGGGTATGCAGTACTTC.

DNA of the CDR3: TGTGCCAGCAGCTTAGGGCAGGGGGCCTACTATGGCTACACCTTC. Its protein is CASSLGQGAYYGYTF. This chain joins TRBV7-9 and TRBJ1-2, with 8 bases lining up with TRBD1. The CDR3 has 15 residues. Unmatched junction bases numbered 4, after V lost 1 base and J lost 3 bases. Germline CDR1 and CDR2: SEHNR and FQNEAQ (reference sequence).

The genes are TRBV5-6 and TRBJ2-7; TRBD1 agrees at 9 bases. The germline V gene has CDR1 SGHDT and CDR2 YYEEEE. The V and J ends lost 0 bases and 1 base, in that order; junction bases with no gene match: 11. The CDR3 totals 18 residues. Written as DNA, the CDR3 is TGTGCCAGCAGCTTGGGGGGACAGGGTGTTTGGTTTTCCTACGAGCAGTACTTC. Amino acid sequence: CASSLGGQGVWFSYEQYF.

V and J are TRBV6-5 and TRBJ1-3; D unresolved. The V gene's germline CDR1 is MNHEY and CDR2 SVGAGI. Trimming took off 7 bases at V and 4 bases at J, with 8 bases between the two ends. The CDR3 has 12 residues. The CDR3 DNA sequence: TGTGCCAGCAACCCGCGAGGAAACACCATATATTTT. This gives the protein CASNPRGNTIYF.

The J gene is TRBJ2-1, the V gene TRBV25-1; 8 bases fit TRBD2. This CDR3 region has 16 residues. Germline V gene lookup returns CDR1 MGHDK and CDR2 SYGVNS. V was clipped by 1 base and J by 0 bases; unmatched bases: 2. CDR3 protein: CASSELSGSSYNEQFF. The CDR3 DNA reads TGTGCCAGCAGTGAATTAAGCGGGAGCTCCTACAATGAGCAGTTCTTC.